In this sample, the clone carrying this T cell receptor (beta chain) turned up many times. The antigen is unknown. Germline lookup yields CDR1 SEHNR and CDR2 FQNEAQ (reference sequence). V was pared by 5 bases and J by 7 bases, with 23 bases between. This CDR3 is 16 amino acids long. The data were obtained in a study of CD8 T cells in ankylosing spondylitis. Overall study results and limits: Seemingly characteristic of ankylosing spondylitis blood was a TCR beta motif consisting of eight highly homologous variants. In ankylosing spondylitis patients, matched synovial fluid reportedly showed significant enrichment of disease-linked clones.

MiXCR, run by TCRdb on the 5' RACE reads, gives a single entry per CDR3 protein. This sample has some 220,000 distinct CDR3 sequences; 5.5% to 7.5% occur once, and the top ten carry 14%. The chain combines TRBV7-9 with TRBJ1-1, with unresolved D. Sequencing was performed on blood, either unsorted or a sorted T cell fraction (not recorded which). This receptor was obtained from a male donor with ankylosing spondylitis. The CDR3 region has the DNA TGTGCCAGCAGCCCCCCTCCCCCCCCACTAGGGAGTGAAGCTTTCTTT. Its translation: CASSPPPPPLGSEAFF.